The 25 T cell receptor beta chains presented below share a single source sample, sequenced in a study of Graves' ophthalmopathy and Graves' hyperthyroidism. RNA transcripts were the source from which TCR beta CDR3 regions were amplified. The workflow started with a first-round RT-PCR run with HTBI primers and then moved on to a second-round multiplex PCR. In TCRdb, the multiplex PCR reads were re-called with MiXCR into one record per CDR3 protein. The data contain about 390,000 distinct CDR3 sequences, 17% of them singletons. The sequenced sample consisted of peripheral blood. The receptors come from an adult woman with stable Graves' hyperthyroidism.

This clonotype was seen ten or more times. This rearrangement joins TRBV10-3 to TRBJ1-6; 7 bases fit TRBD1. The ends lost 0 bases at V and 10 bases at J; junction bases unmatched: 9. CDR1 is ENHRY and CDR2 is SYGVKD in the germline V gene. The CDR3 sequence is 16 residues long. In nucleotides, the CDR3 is TGTGCCATCAGTGAGTCACAGGGGAGTACAGGATCACCCCTCCACTTT. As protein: CAISESQGSTGSPLHF.

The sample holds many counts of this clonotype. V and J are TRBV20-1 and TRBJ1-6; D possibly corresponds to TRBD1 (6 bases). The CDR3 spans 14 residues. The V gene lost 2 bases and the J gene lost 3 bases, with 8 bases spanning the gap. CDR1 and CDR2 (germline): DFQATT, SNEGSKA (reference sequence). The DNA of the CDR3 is TGCAGTGCTAGAACAGGGAACTATAATTCACCCCTCCACTTT. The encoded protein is CSARTGNYNSPLHF.

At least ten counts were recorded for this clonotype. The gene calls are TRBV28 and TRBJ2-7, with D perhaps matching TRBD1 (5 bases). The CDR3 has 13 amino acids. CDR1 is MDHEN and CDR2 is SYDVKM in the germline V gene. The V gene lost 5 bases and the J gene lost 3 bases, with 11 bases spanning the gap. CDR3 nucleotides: TGTGCCAGCAGTGTAGGGGTTGACTACGAGCAGTACTTC. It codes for CASSVGVDYEQYF.

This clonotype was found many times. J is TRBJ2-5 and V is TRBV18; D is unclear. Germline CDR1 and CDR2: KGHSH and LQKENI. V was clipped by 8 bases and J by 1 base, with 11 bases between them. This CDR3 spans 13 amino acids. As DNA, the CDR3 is TGTGCCAGCAGCCCGCGCGGCCAAGAGACCCAGTACTTC. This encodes CASSPRGQETQYF.

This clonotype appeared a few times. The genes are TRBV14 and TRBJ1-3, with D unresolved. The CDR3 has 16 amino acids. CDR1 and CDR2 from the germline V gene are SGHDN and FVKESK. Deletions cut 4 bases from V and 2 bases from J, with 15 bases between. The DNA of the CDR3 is TGTGCCAGCAGCCGCAATTGGGCAGGTCCTGGAAACACCATATATTTT. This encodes CASSRNWAGPGNTIYF.

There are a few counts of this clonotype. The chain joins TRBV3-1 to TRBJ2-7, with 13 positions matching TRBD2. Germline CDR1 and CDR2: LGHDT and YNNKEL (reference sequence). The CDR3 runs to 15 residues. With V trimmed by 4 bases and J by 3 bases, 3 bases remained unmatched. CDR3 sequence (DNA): TGTGCCAGCAGCCGAGGACTAGCGGGAGACTACGAGCAGTACTTC. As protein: CASSRGLAGDYEQYF.

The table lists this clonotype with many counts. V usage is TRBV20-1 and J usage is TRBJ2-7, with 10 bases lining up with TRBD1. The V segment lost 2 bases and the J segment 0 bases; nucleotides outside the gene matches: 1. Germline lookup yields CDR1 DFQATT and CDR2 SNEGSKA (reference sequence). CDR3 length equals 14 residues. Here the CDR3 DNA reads TGCAGTGCTAGAAGGGACAGGGGCTCCTACGAGCAGTACTTC. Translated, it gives CSARRDRGSYEQYF.

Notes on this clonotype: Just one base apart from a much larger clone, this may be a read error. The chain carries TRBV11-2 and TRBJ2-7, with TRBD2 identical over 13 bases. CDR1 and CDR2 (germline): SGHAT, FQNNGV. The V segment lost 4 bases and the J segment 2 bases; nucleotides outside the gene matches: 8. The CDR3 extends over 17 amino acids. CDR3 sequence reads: CASSSASTSGRAYEQYF. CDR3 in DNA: TGTGCCAGCAGCTCGGCGTCCACTAGCGGGAGGGCCTACGAGCAGTACTTC.

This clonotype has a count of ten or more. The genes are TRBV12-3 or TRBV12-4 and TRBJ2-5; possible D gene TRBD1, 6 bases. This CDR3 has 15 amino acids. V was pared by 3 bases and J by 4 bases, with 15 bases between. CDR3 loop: CASSFMTGNRETQYF. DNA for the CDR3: TGTGCCAGCAGTTTTATGACAGGCAACCGAGAGACCCAGTACTTC.

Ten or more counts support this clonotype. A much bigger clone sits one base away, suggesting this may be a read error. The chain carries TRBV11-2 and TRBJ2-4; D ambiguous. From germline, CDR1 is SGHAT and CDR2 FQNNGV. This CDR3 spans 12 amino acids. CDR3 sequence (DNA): TGTGCCAGCAGCTTAGGGGGATCCATTAAGTACTTC. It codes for CASSLGGSIKYF.

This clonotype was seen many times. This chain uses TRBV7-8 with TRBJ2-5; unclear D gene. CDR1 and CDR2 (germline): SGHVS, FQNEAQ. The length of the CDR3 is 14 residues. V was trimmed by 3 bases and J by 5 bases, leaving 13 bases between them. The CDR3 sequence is CASSLVLGKETQYF. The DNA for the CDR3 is TGTGCCAGCAGCTTGGTTCTAGGGAAGGAGACCCAGTACTTC.

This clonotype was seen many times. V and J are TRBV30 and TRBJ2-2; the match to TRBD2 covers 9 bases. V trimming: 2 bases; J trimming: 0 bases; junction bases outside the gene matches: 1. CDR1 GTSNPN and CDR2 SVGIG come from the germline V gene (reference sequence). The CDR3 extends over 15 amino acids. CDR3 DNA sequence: TGTGCCTGGAGTTCTAGCGGGGCGAACACCGGGGAGCTGTTTTTT. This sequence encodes CAWSSSGANTGELFF. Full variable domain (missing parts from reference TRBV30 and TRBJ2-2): SQTIHQWPATLVQPVGSPLSLECTVEGTSNPNLYWYRQAAGRGLQLLFYSVGIGQISSEVPQNLSASRPQDRQFILSSKKLLLSDSGFYLCAWSSSGANTGELFFGEGSRLTVL.

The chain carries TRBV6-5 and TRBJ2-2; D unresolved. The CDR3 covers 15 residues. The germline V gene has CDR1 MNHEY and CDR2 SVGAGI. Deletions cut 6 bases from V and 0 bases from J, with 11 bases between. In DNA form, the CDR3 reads TGTGCCAGCAGCACCGGACCCACGAACACCGGGGAGCTGTTTTTT. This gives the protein CASSTGPTNTGELFF.

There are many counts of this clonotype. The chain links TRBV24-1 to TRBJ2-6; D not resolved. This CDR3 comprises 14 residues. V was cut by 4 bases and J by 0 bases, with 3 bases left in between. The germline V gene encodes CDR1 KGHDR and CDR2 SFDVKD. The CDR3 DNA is TGTGCCACCAGTGACTCCTCTGGGGCCAACGTCCTGACTTTC. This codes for CATSDSSGANVLTF.

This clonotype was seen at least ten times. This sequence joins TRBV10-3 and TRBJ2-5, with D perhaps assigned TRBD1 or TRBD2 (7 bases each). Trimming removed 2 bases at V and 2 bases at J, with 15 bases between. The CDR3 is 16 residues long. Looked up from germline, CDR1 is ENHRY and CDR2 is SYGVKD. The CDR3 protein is CAISEVRGGGQETQYF. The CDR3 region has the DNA TGTGCCATCAGTGAGGTCAGGGGGGGGGGTCAAGAGACCCAGTACTTC.

As DNA, the CDR3 is TGTGCCTGGAGGGACAACAGGGGTTTTGGCTACACCTTC. It is translated as CAWRDNRGFGYTF. The chain uses TRBV30 and TRBJ1-2, with 7 bases lining up with TRBD1. This CDR3 is 13 amino acids long. V dropped 3 bases and J dropped 7; count of bases not matched to a gene: 8. Germline V CDR1 and CDR2: GTSNPN, SVGIG (reference sequence).

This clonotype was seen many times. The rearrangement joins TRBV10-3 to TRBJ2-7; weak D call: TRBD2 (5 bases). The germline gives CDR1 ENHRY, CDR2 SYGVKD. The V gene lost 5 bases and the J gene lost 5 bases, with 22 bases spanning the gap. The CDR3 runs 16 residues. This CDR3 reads CAISRHVAEEPDEQYF. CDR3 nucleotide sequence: TGTGCCATCAGTCGGCATGTGGCGGAGGAGCCCGACGAGCAGTACTTC.

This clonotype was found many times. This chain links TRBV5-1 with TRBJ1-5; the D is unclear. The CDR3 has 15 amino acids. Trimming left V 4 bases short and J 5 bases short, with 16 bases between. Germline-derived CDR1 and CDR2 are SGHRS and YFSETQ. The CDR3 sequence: CASSPDWGRDQPQHF. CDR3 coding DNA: TGCGCCAGCAGCCCCGACTGGGGTAGGGATCAGCCCCAGCATTTT.

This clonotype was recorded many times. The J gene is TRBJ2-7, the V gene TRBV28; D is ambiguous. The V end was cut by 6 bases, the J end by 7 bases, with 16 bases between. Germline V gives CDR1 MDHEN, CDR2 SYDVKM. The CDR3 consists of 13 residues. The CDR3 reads CASRSYVATEQYF. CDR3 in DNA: TGTGCCAGCAGATCATATGTAGCAACTGAGCAGTACTTC.

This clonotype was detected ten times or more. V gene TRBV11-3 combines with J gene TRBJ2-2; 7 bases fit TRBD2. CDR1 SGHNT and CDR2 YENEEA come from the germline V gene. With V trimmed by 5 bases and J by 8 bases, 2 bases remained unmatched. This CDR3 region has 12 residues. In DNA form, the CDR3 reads TGTGCCAGCAGCCGGGAGGCGGGGGAGCTGTTTTTT. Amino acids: CASSREAGELFF.

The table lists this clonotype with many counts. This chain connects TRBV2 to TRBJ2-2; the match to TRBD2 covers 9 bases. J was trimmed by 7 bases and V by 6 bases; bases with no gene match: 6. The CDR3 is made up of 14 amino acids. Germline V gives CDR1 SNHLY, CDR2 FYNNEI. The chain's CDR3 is CASRNSGSYGELFF. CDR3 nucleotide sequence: TGTGCCAGCAGAAATAGCGGGAGTTACGGGGAGCTGTTTTTT.

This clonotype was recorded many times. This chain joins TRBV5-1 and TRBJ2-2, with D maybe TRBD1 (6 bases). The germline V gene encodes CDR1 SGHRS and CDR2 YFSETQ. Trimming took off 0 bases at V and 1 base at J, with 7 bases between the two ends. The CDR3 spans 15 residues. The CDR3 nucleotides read TGCGCCAGCAGCTTGGACAGGGTGAACACCGGGGAGCTGTTTTTT. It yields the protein CASSLDRVNTGELFF.

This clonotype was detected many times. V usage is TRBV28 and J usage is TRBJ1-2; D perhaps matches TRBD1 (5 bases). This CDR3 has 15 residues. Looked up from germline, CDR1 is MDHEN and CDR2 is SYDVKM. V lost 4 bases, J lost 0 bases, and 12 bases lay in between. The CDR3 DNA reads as TGTGCCAGCAGTTCGATATCGACAGCTAACTATGGCTACACCTTC. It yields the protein CASSSISTANYGYTF.

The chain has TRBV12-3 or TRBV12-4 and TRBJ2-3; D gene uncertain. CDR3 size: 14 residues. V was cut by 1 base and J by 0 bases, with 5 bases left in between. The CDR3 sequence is CASSLGRSTDTQYF. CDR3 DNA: TGTGCCAGCAGTTTAGGACGGAGCACAGATACGCAGTATTTT.

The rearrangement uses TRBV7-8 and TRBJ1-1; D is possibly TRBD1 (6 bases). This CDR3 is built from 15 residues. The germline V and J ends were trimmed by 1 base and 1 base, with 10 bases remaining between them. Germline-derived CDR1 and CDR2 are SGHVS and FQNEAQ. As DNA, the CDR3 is TGTGCCAGCAGCTTAGACGGACAGAGGAACACTGAAGCTTTCTTT. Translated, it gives CASSLDGQRNTEAFF.